The present T cell receptor beta chain was sequenced within a study of blood T cell repertoires in COVID-19. TCRdb's table, derived via immunoSEQ multiplex PCR, lists solely in-frame clones and lacks some. Among about 54,000 clones listed, 75% to 90% were seen once. The CDR3 is 16 residues long. Germline values: CDR1 MNHEY, CDR2 SMNVEV (reference sequence). V shed 2 bases and J 5 bases; nucleotides not matched to a gene: 5. This clonotype was obtained from an older woman with acute or convalescent COVID-19. The sample consisted of peripheral blood. This chain uses TRBV27 with TRBJ2-2, with TRBD2 identical over 10 bases. The chain's CDR3 is CASSLGASGSTGELFF. Here the CDR3 DNA reads TGTGCCAGCAGTTTAGGGGCTAGCGGGAGTACCGGGGAGCTGTTTTTT.